The 2 T cell receptor beta chains reported below all come from one sample, sequenced in a study of molecular identifiers for immune sequencing clone quantification. TCRdb fed the PCR reads into MiXCR, producing one record per CDR3 protein. The table shows approximately 500,000 distinct CDR3 sequences, with roughly a fifth occurring only once. The source material was naive CD8+ T cells from blood, with Jurkat cell RNA spiked in. Subset given: FACS-sorted CD8+CD4-CCR7+CD45RA+ naive T cells. The receptors shown here come from a human donor in good health. Some libraries in this study had Jurkat cell RNA spiked in.

The sample holds a few counts of this clonotype. The chain couples TRBV12-3 or TRBV12-4 to TRBJ2-2; TRBD2 might be the D (7 bases). This CDR3 comprises 17 residues. The V and J ends lost 1 base and 3 bases respectively, with 15 bases between them. CDR3 sequence (DNA): TGTGCCAGCAGTTTAGTCCCGGGGGGCCCGGACACCGGGGAGCTGTTTTTT. Amino acid sequence: CASSLVPGGPDTGELFF.

This clonotype was recorded a few times. V is TRBV6-6 and J is TRBJ2-2; D gene unclear. Germline V gives CDR1 MNHNY, CDR2 SVGAGI (reference sequence). The CDR3 runs to 13 residues. Trimming removed 6 bases at V and 2 bases at J, with 7 bases between. CDR3 sequence reads: CASSGFNTGELFF. In DNA, the CDR3 is TGTGCCAGCAGCGGGTTTAACACCGGGGAGCTGTTTTTT.